Shown below are 3 T cell receptor beta chains from a single sample sequenced in a study of CD8+CD57+ T cells in acquired aplastic anemia. The TCR beta profiling, which covered VDJ combination and CDR3 sequence, was carried out using genomic DNA as the template. TCRdb fed the reads into MiXCR, producing one record per CDR3 protein. Among under 200,000 distinct CDR3 sequences listed, around 45% were seen once. The sample consisted of sorted CD4+, CD8+, or CD8+CD57+ T cells (not recorded which) from PBMCs. Receptors originate from a human donor in good health.

The table lists this clonotype with a few counts. The chain recombines TRBV6-2 or TRBV6-3 with TRBJ1-1; the D gene is possibly TRBD1 (5 bases). V dropped 2 bases and J dropped 3 bases, with 19 bases sitting between them. Germline V CDR1 and CDR2: MNHEY, SVGEGT. This CDR3 region has 17 residues. The CDR3 reads CASSYPMAWRGDTEAFF. CDR3 nucleotides: TGTGCCAGCAGTTACCCGATGGCGTGGAGGGGAGACACTGAAGCTTTCTTT.

The rearrangement uses TRBV6-1 and TRBJ2-7; 10 nucleotides match TRBD1. CDR1 is MNHNS and CDR2 is SASEGT in the germline V gene. This CDR3 is 15 amino acids long. V lost 6 bases to trimming and J lost 1 base; unmatched junction nucleotides: 6. The CDR3 DNA is TGTGCCAGCAGAAGGGGACAGGGGCCTTCCTACGAGCAGTACGTC. This translates into CASRRGQGPSYEQYV.

The chain carries TRBV7-3 and TRBJ2-1; D is possibly TRBD1 (6 bases). From germline, CDR1 is SGHTA and CDR2 FQGTGA. This CDR3 contains 12 residues. The germline V and J ends were trimmed by 5 bases and 15 bases, with 17 bases remaining between them. CDR3 DNA: TGTGCCAGCAGCAAAGAGCAAGGACAGCCGTTCTTC. Its protein is CASSKEQGQPFF.